This T cell receptor beta chain was profiled in a study of blood T cell repertoires in COVID-19. Measured with immunoSEQ multiplex PCR; TCRdb has only the in-frame clones, and not every one. The data contain 55,000 to 75,000 clones, under 90% of them singletons. Losses at the gene ends were 0 bases for V and 4 bases for J; bases not matched to a gene: 2. CDR1 and CDR2 (germline): SGHVS, FNYEAQ. The CDR3 runs 14 residues. The V gene is TRBV7-6, the J gene TRBJ2-5, with 7 bases aligning to TRBD1. The sequenced material came from peripheral blood. The TCR comes from a man between 60 and 75 years old with acute or convalescent COVID-19. Here the CDR3 reads CASSLAGGGETQYF. The CDR3 DNA is TGTGCCAGCAGCTTAGCAGGGGGCGGAGAGACCCAGTACTTC.